The present T cell receptor beta chain was sequenced within a study of blood T cells in healthy people across ages. The CDR3 sequence is 15 residues long. CDR1 and CDR2 (germline): SGHTA, FQGTGA. The V segment lost 4 bases and the J segment 2 bases; nucleotides outside the gene matches: 6. A second about 7 to 11 cycle PCR used barcoded and J-beta primers. TCRdb used MiXCR to reprocess the 5' RACE reads, holding one entry per CDR3 protein. The sample includes fewer than 2,000,000 distinct CDR3 sequences, roughly two fifths of them seen just once. The study's findings and limits: Diversity was estimated from one million T cells, and these estimates were considered underestimates.

Remarks on this clonotype: Its target is unknown.

The chain is built from TRBV7-3 and TRBJ2-7; TRBD1 matches at 9 bases. The TCR originated in a human donor in good health. Source material: blood. CDR3 loop: CASSSQGAGAYEQYF. The DNA for the CDR3 is TGTGCCAGCAGCTCACAGGGGGCGGGGGCCTACGAGCAGTACTTC.